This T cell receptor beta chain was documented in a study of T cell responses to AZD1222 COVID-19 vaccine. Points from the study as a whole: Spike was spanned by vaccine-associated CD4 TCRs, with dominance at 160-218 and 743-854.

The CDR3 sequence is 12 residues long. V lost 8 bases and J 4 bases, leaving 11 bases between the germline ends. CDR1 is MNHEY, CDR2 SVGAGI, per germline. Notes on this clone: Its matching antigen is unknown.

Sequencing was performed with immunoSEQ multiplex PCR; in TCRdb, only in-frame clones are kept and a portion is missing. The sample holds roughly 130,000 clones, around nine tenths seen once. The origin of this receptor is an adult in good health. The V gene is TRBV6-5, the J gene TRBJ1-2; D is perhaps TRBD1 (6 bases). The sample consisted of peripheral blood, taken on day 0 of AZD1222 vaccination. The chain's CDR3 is CASQTGSYGYTF. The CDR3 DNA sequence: TGTGCCAGCCAAACAGGGAGCTATGGCTACACCTTC.